This T cell receptor (beta chain) was identified during a study of long-term antiretroviral therapy in people with HIV (dated by TCRdb to the early 2020s). Turning to the overall study: The earliest samples were collected about a decade before the 2015 WHO recommendation for immediate ART, when ART was typically delayed until CD4 counts fell. This retrospective serial study examined whether starting ART and sustained HIV suppression were associated with changes in the composition and diversity of the TRB repertoire in peripheral blood. A total of 192 cryopreserved PBMC samples were contributed to the cohort by 30 adults with confirmed HIV infection, with samples collected serially over a mean of 6 years (range 1-12). Of the roughly 30 participants with HIV, about a dozen were female. No cross-contamination during QIAcube processing was seen in test extractions of a monoclonal T-cell line run alongside about 33 polyclonal samples. What the work shows at the level of the full study, not this receptor alone: Owing to limited PBMC availability, only the TCR beta chain was sequenced, without alpha chain pairing. A significant increase in TRB diversity was found to be associated with ART initiation, although TRB diversity was observed to remain significantly below that of transplant donor controls even after long-term ART. The samples were dated from about 2003 to 2018, and the ART regimens that were used may be less effective than current ART regimens. Inferences about post-ART repertoire changes were limited because no data were available on ART adherence, viral resistance or therapy changes. Because pre-ART samples had limited cell numbers, profiling was done on unsorted PBMC rather than on sorted CD4+ and CD8+ T cells. CDR3 length ranges in HIV repertoires were narrower than in controls, and network structure suggested an antigen-experienced repertoire with only a slight naive shift after ART. The repertoire was dominated across all time points by expanded TRB clones identified before ART initiation, although this dominance was seen to fluctuate and to decrease in many PLHIV after ART.

The immunoSEQ hsTCRB v3.0 assay was used at survey level resolution to sequence the TRB variable region. The target sequencing depth for TRB was 40,000-50,000 T-cell genomes per sample. TRB libraries were pooled and sequenced on an Illumina MiSeq using a v3 150-cycle kit. The authors processed their data as follows. Repertoire analysis was run in R within a reproducible Nextflow workflow that covered QC, data transformation and analysis. LymphoSeq2, an R package for exploring AIRR-Seq data, was used to implement the custom analyses. A few samples that yielded fewer than 5000 total TRB sequences were excluded, so that about 200 HIV repertoires were analyzed. Among the 190 or so HIV repertoires that were kept, 59 were collected before ART initiation and over 120 were collected after ART initiation. Repertoires were downsampled to 5000 TRB nucleotide sequences, and summary statistics were averaged over 100 downsampling iterations. TRB sequences were retained for analysis only if CDR3 regions of at least seven amino acids were present. Diversity was assessed using a clonality score derived from Shannon entropy and using the Gini coefficient. In repertoire networks, the top 5000 CDR3 amino acid sequences were linked whenever an edit distance of one separated two sequences. For TRB CDR3 amino acid sequences, GLIPH2 was used to predict antigen specificity groups and MHC restriction. To flag known associations with CMV, EBV, HIV or tissue antigens, CDR3 amino acid sequences were compared against VDJdb and McPAS-TCR. Pre-ART, post-ART and control groups were compared with Wilcoxon signed-rank tests and Holm-Bonferroni correction. What TCRdb holds here is the immuneACCESS table cut down to in-frame rearrangements. Part of the clones is not present; checked against another copy, under half of the missing clones reflect an unresolved V gene, and the others are unexplained. D and trimming come from the DNA, and the V and J calls and clone size come from that table. The sample yields 35,000 or so clones; 80% to 90% were counted once. The leading ten clones occupy about 4.8% of the sample.

Participants were included only if at least one PBMC sample before ART initiation and at least two post-ART samples were available. Every participant with HIV received treatment in the United States of America. Before DNA extraction, cryopreserved samples containing about 0.9-11 million PBMC were thawed and washed. At the time of the earliest PBMC sample, participants with HIV were aged between roughly 20 and 54 years. Each participant contributed PBMC samples from 1-4 timepoints before ART initiation and 2-8 timepoints after ART initiation, with a median of 7 samples. Serial HIV viral load, CD4+ T-cell count, ART history and demographic data were obtained for every participant. Genomic DNA was extracted from unsorted PBMC with a Qiagen kit on a QIAcube, with processing performed in batches of 12 samples. For CDR1 and CDR2, the germline V gene lists SNHLY and FYNNEI. The CDR3 runs 14 amino acids, cysteine and phenylalanine included. Just CDR3 DNA is preserved here, 42 bases in frame from base 1. V sheds 7 bases and J sheds 7 bases, leaving 16 bases between their ends.

This clone was seen more than once but under ten times. What antigen it recognizes has not been identified. No clone much larger than this one lies a single base away; base qualities are absent. The sequencing here drew on unsorted PBMCs, taken just under 2.9 years before starting antiretroviral therapy. The TCR was taken from a woman aged 25-40 years with HIV. The receptor chain draws on TRBV2 and TRBJ1-4; D gene: possibly TRBD1, on 5 matching bases. The CDR3 protein is CASKLGQGSEKLFF. The sequence in DNA is TGTGCCAGCAAACTCGGGCAGGGTAGTGAAAAACTGTTTTTT.